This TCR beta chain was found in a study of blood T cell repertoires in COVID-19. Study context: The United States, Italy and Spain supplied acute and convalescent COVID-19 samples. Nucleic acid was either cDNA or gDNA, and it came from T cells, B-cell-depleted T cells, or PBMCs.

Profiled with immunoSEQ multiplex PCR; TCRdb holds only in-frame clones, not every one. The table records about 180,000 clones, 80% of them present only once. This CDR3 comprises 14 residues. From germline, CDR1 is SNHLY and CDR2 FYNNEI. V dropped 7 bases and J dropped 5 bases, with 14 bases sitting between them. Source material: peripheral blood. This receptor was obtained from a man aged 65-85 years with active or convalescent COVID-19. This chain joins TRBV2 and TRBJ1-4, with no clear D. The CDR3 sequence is CASIVGTGNEKLFF. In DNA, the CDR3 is TGTGCCAGCATAGTCGGAACGGGGAATGAAAAACTGTTTTTT.